This T cell receptor (beta chain) was sequenced for a study of blood T cell repertoires in COVID-19 (dated by TCRdb to between 2020 and 2021). Context from the whole study: Collaborator samples came from the United States, Italy and Spain and covered acute and convalescent phases of COVID-19. The material from the prospective study consisted of cDNA or gDNA derived from T cells, B-cell-depleted T cells, or PBMCs. The dataset comprised deeply sampled blood TCRbeta repertoires from subjects exposed to, actively infected with, or recovered from COVID-19. The repertoires were made available in a free public database intended to serve as a resource for research on the immune response to SARS-CoV-2. Samples came from the ongoing ImmuneRACE study (first 160 participants) plus 1,254 subjects from 6 global collaborators. Nearly every sample came with metadata listing a de-identified subject ID, COVID-19 status, age in years and sex. Where available, HLA class I and class II types were taken from metadata supplied by the sample provider and were not determined by assay-based typing. The paper's findings and limits, for the study overall: How much clinical and demographic metadata was included differed by source and by participant, and the metadata was provided uncurated.

The collaborating institutions used their own protocols to collect whole blood in K2EDTA tubes. Collaborator samples were shipped for TCRbeta analysis as frozen whole blood, isolated PBMCs, or DNA extracted from either sample type. TCRbeta CDR3 regions were amplified from genomic DNA using the immunoSEQ Assay, a bias-controlled multiplex PCR. On the authors' methods: Within the assay, amplification of reference gene primers was used to estimate how many nucleated cells each sample contained. Sequence reads were collapsed and filtered to measure the absolute abundance of every unique TCRbeta CDR3 rearrangement. Productive Simpson clonality was computed per sample as the square root of Simpson's diversity index over productive rearrangements. What TCRdb holds here is the immuneACCESS table cut down to in-frame rearrangements. Part of the clones is not present; checked against another copy, under half of the missing clones reflect an unresolved V gene, and the others are unexplained. Clonal size and the V and J genes are those of that table, whereas D and trimming came from the DNA. The sample table records about 200,000 clones; roughly 90% of these occur just once. 0.7% to 0.85% of the sample belongs to the ten largest clones.

A word on this clone: Its recognized antigen is unknown. Base qualities were left out, and no much larger clone turns up one base away.

The sequenced material came from peripheral blood. This clonotype originated in a woman in her seventies with acute or convalescent COVID-19.

The DNA reads TGCGCCAGCAGATCAGGGCAGGGGGAAAACGAGCAGTACTTC. It codes for CASRSGQGENEQYF. The chain links TRBV5-1 with TRBJ2-7, and 7 junction bases match TRBD1. From cysteine to phenylalanine, the CDR3 is 14 amino acids long. Of the read, only the CDR3 DNA is kept; its 42 bases are in frame from base 1. Ends trimmed: V by 5 bases, J by 5 bases; bases unmatched to a gene: 10. CDR1 is given as SGHRS and CDR2 as YFSETQ, both from the germline V gene.